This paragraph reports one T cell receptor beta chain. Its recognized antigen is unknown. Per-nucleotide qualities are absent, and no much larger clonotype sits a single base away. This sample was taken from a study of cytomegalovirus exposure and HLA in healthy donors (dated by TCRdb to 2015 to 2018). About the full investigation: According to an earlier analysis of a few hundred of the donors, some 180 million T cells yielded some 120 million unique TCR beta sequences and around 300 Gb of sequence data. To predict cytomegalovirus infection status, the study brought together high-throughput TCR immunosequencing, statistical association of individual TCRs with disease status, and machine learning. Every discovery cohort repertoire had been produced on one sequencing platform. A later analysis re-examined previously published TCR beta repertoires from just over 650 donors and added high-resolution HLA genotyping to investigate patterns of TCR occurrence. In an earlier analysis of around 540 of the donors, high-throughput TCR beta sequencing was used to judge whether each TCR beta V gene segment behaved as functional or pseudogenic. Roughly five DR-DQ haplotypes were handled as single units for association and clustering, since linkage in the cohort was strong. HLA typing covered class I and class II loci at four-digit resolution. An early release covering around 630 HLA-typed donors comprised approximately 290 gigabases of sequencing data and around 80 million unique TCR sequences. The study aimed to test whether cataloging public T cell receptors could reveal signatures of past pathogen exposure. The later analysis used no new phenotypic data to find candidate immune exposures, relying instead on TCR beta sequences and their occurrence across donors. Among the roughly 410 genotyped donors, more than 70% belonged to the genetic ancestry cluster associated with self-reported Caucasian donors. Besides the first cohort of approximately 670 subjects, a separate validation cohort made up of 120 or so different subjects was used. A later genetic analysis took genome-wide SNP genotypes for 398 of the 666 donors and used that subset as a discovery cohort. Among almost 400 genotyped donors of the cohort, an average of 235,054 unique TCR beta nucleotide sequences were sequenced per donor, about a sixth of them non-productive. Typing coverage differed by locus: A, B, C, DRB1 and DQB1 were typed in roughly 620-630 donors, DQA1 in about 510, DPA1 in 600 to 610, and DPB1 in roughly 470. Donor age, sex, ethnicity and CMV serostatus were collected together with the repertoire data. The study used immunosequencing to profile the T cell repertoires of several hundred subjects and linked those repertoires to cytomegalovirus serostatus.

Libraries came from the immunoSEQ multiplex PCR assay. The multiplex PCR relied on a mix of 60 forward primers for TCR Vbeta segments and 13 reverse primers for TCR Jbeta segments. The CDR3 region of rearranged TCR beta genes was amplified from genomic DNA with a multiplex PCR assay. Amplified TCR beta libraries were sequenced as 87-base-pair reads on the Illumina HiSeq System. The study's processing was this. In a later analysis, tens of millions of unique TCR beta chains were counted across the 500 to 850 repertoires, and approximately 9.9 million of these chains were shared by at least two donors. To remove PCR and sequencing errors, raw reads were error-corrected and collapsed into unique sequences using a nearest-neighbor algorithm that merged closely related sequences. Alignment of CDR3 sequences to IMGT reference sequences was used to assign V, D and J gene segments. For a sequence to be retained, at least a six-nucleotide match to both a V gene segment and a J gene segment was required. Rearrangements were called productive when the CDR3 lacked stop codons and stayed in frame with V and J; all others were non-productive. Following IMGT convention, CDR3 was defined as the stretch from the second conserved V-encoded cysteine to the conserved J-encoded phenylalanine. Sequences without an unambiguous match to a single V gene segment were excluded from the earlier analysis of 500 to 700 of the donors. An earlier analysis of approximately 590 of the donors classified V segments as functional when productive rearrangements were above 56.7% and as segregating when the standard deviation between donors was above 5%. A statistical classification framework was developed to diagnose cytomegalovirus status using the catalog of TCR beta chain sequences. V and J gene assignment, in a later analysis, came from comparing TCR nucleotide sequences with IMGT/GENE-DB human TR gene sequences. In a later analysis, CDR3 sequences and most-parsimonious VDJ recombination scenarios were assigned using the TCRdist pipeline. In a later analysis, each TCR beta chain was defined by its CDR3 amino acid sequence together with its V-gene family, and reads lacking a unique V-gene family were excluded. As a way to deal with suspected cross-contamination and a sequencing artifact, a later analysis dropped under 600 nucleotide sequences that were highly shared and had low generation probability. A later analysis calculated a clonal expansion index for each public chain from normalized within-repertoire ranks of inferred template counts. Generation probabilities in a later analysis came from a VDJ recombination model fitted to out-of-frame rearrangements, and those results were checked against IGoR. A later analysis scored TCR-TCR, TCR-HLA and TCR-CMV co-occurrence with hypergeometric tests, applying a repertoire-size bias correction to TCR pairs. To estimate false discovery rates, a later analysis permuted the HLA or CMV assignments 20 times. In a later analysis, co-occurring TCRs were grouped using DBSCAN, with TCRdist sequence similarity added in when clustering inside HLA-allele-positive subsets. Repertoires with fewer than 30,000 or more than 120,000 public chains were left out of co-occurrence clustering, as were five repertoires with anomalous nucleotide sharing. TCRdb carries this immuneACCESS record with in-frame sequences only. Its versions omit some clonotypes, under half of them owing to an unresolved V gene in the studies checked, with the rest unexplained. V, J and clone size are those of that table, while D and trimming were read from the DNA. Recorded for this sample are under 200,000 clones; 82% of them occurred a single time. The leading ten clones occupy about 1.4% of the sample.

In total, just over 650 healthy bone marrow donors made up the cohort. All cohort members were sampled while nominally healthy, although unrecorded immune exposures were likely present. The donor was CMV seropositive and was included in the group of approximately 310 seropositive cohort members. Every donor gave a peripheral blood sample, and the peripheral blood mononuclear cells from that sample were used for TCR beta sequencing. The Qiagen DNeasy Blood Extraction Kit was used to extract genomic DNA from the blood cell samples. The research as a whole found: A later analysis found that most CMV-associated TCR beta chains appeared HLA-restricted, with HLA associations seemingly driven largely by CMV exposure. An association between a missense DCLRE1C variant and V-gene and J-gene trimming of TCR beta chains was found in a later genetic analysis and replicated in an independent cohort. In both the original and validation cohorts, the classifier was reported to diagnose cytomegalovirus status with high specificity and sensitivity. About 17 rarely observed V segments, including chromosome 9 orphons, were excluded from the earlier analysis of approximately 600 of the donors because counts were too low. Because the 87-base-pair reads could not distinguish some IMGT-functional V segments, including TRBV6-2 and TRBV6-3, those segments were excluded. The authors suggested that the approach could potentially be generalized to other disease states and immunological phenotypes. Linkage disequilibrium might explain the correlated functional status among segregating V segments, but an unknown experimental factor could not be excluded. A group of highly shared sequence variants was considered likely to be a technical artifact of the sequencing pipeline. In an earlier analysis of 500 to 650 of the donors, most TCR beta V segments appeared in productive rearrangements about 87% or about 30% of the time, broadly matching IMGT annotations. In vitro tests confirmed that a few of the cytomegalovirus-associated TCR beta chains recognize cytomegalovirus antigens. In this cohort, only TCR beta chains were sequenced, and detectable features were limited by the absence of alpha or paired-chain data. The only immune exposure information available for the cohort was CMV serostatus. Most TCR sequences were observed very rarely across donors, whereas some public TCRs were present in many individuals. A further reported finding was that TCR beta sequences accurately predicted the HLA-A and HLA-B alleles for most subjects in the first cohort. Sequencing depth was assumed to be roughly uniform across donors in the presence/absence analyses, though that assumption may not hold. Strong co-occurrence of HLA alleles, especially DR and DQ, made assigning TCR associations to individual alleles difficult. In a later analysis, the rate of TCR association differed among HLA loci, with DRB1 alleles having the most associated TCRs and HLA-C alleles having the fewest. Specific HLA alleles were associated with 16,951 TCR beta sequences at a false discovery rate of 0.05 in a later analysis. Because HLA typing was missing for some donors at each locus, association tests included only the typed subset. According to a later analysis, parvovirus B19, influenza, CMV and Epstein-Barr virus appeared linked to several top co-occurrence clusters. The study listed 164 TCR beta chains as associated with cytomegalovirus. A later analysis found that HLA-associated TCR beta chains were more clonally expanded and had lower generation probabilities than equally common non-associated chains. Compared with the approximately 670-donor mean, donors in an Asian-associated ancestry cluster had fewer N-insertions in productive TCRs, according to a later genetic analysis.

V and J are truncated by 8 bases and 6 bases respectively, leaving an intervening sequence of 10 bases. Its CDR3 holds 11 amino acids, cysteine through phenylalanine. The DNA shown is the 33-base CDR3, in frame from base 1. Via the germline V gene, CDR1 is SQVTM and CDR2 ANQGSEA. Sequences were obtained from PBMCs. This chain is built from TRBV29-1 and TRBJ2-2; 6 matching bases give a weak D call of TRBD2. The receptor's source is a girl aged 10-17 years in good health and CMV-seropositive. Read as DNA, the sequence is TGCAGCTGCCCGGGGGCCGGGGAGCTGTTTTTT. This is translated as CSCPGAGELFF.